Following are 25 T cell receptor beta chains from one sample sequenced in a study of blood T cell repertoires in COVID-19. The method was immunoSEQ multiplex PCR; TCRdb's version includes in-frame clones alone and lacks a portion of them. Found here are over 65,000 clones, 70% to 90% of them singletons; the top ten hold over 15%. Sequenced: peripheral blood. The receptors were sampled from a man aged 80 or over with active or convalescent COVID-19.

J is TRBJ2-1 and V is TRBV4-1; weak D call: TRBD2 (6 bases). V shed 0 bases and J shed 7 bases, with 16 bases lying between them. The CDR3 contains 16 residues. Looked up from germline, CDR1 is MGHRA and CDR2 is YSYEKL. In nucleotides, the CDR3 is TGCGCCAGCAGCCAAGAGACTAGACCTCTCATAAATGAGCAGTTCTTC. Translation gives CASSQETRPLINEQFF.

The rearrangement uses TRBV7-9 and TRBJ1-1; perhaps TRBD1 as D (6 bases). The germline V and J ends were trimmed by 5 bases and 4 bases, with 20 bases remaining between them. CDR1 is SEHNR, CDR2 FQNEAQ, per germline (reference sequence). This CDR3 comprises 16 residues. The CDR3 reads CASSPHKPQGGTEAFF. The DNA for the CDR3 is TGTGCCAGCAGCCCCCATAAACCACAGGGCGGCACTGAAGCTTTCTTT.

The rearrangement uses TRBV7-3 and TRBJ1-1, with D maybe TRBD1 (6 bases). Deletions cut 8 bases from V and 4 bases from J, with 14 bases between. The germline CDR1 and CDR2 sequences are SGHTA and FQGTGA. This CDR3 is 13 amino acids long. CDR3 nucleotide sequence: TGTGCCAGCGCCCTAACAGGGTTCACTGAAGCTTTCTTT. This sequence encodes CASALTGFTEAFF.

This sequence joins TRBV5-5 and TRBJ2-2; the D is unclear. V shed 1 base and J shed 0 bases, with 7 bases lying between them. The CDR3 spans 15 residues. Per germline, CDR1 SGHKS and CDR2 YYEKEE (reference sequence). This chain's CDR3 is CASSLWRTNTGELFF. The CDR3 DNA follows: TGTGCCAGCAGCTTGTGGAGAACGAACACCGGGGAGCTGTTTTTT. Using reference TRBV5-5 and TRBJ2-2 for the parts outside the CDR3, the full variable domain is DAGVTQSPTHLIKTRGQQVTLRCSPISGHKSVSWYQQVLGQGPQFIFQYYEKEERGRGNFPDRFSARQFPNYSSELNVNALLLGDSALYLCASSLWRTNTGELFFGEGSRLTVL.

V is TRBV19 and J is TRBJ1-5; 7 positions match TRBD1. The germline V gene encodes CDR1 LNHDA and CDR2 SQIVND (reference sequence). V shed 4 bases and J 6 bases; nucleotides not matched to a gene: 6. This CDR3 region has 14 residues. The CDR3 here is CASSKTGLGQPQHF. The CDR3 coding sequence is TGTGCCAGTAGTAAGACAGGGTTGGGTCAGCCCCAGCATTTT.

The chain uses TRBV6-5 and TRBJ1-6; D remains ambiguous. The CDR3 loop spans 13 amino acids. With 6 bases removed from V and 9 bases from J, the gap between germline ends came to 12 bases. CDR1 MNHEY and CDR2 SVGAGI come from the germline V gene. Here the CDR3 reads CASRSGLVSPLHF. The CDR3 DNA reads TGTGCCAGCAGGTCAGGCCTGGTTTCACCCCTCCACTTT.

V gene TRBV11-3 combines with J gene TRBJ2-5; D ambiguous. Germline CDR1 and CDR2: SGHNT and YENEEA. CDR3 length: 13 residues. V gave up 2 bases and J gave up 3 bases, with 7 bases separating them. CDR3 residues: CASSLYAEETQYF. The CDR3 bases are TGTGCCAGCAGCTTATATGCGGAAGAGACCCAGTACTTC. Using reference TRBV11-3 and TRBJ2-5 for the parts outside the CDR3, the full variable domain is EAGVVQSPRYKIIEKKQPVAFWCNPISGHNTLYWYLQNLGQGPELLIRYENEEAVDDSQLPKDRFSAERLKGVDSTLKIQPAELGDSAVYLCASSLYAEETQYFGPGTRLLVL.

Here the CDR3 DNA reads TGTGCCACCAGGCTCCAGGGTACTGACTTCTACGAGCAGTACGTC. It codes for CATRLQGTDFYEQYV. V gene TRBV24-1 combines with J gene TRBJ2-7, with D possibly TRBD1 on 5 matching bases. V shed 7 bases and J shed 3 bases, with 18 bases lying between them. The CDR3 covers 15 residues. Germline assignment: CDR1 KGHDR and CDR2 SFDVKD.

The chain has TRBV9 and TRBJ2-1; TRBD2 aligns across 11 bases. Germline CDR1 and CDR2: SGDLS and YYNGEE. The J segment lost 2 bases and the V segment lost 2 bases, leaving 12 bases of the junction unmatched. The CDR3 covers 19 residues. CDR3 coding DNA: TGTGCCAGCAGCGTGCGCACTAGCGGGGGATCTGGCGCCTACAATGAGCAGTTCTTC. Translation gives CASSVRTSGGSGAYNEQFF.

The rearrangement uses TRBV7-8 and TRBJ1-1; possibly TRBD1 for D (5 bases). The CDR3 runs 14 residues. Trimming stripped 5 bases from V and 1 base from J, with 11 bases between. Per germline, CDR1 SGHVS and CDR2 FQNEAQ. The DNA for the CDR3 is TGTGCCAGCAGCCCTTATCAGGGGAACACTGAAGCTTTCTTT. Its translation is CASSPYQGNTEAFF.

The J gene is TRBJ2-1, the V gene TRBV5-1; D call uncertain. CDR1 and CDR2 from the germline V gene are SGHRS and YFSETQ. V lost 1 base and J 0 bases, leaving 11 bases between the germline ends. The CDR3 contains 16 residues. The CDR3 nucleotides are TGCGCCAGCAGCTTGATGGCAGGAAGCTCCTACAATGAGCAGTTCTTC. Translating gives CASSLMAGSSYNEQFF.

This chain links TRBV7-9 with TRBJ2-1, with D possibly being TRBD1 (5 bases). Trimming removed 6 bases from V and 0 bases from J, with 12 bases in between. This CDR3 has 15 amino acids. In germline, CDR1 is SEHNR, CDR2 FQNEAQ (reference sequence). CDR3 DNA sequence: TGTGCCAGCAGAGTTCAGGGTAGCTCCTACAATGAGCAGTTCTTC. Its translation: CASRVQGSSYNEQFF.

This clone appeared a few times. V usage is TRBV2 and J usage is TRBJ1-4; 7 nucleotides align to TRBD1. J was trimmed by 8 bases and V by 6 bases; bases with no gene match: 6. CDR1 and CDR2 from the germline V gene are SNHLY and FYNNEI. The CDR3 runs 13 residues. CDR3 loop: CASSRGINEKLFF. For the CDR3, the DNA is TGTGCCAGCAGCAGGGGGATAAACGAAAAACTGTTTTTT.

The J gene is TRBJ1-4, the V gene TRBV28; no reliable D call. There are 15 residues in the CDR3. V was shortened by 3 bases and J by 8 bases, with 16 bases between the two germline ends. Germline CDR1 MDHEN, CDR2 SYDVKM. The CDR3 region has the DNA TGTGCCAGCAGTTTTCCGGCGGGAATTTGGGAAAAACTGTTTTTT. Protein sequence: CASSFPAGIWEKLFF.

The chain couples TRBV24-1 to TRBJ2-1; 14 bases are a match to TRBD2. This CDR3 is built from 15 residues. V trimming: 5 bases; J trimming: 4 bases; junction bases outside the gene matches: 0. The germline CDR1 and CDR2 sequences are KGHDR and SFDVKD. The CDR3 here is CATSGTSGGYNEQFF. The DNA for the CDR3 is TGTGCCACCAGTGGGACTAGCGGGGGGTACAATGAGCAGTTCTTC.

The chain recombines TRBV27 with TRBJ2-1; 7 nucleotides match TRBD2. The CDR3 has 14 amino acids. Germline CDR1 and CDR2: MNHEY and SMNVEV (reference sequence). J was trimmed by 3 bases and V by 6 bases; bases with no gene match: 5. CDR3 loop: CASSSGTNYNEQFF. CDR3 DNA sequence: TGTGCCAGCAGCTCCGGGACTAACTACAATGAGCAGTTCTTC.

The genes are TRBV5-6 and TRBJ1-4; tentatively, D is TRBD1 (6 bases). V was pared by 0 bases and J by 8 bases, with 11 bases between. Germline assignment: CDR1 SGHDT and CDR2 YYEEEE. The CDR3 sequence is 14 residues long. The DNA for the CDR3 is TGTGCCAGCAGCTTGGAACAGGGTGGCGAAAAACTGTTTTTT. Protein sequence: CASSLEQGGEKLFF. Filled out from reference TRBV5-6 and TRBJ1-4, the complete variable domain reads DAGVTQSPTHLIKTRGQQVTLRCSPKSGHDTVSWYQQALGQGPQFIFQYYEEEERQRGNFPDRFSGHQFPNYSSELNVNALLLGDSALYLCASSLEQGGEKLFFGSGTQLSVL.

V usage is TRBV14 and J usage is TRBJ2-5; TRBD2 is a possible D gene (6 bases). The CDR3 covers 15 residues. Trimming removed 1 base from V and 2 bases from J, with 11 bases in between. Germline V CDR1 and CDR2: SGHDN, FVKESK. The CDR3 loop is CASSQGWRGQETQYF. DNA for the CDR3: TGTGCCAGCAGCCAAGGGTGGCGGGGACAAGAGACCCAGTACTTC.

The rearrangement links TRBV7-8 to TRBJ2-4; possible D gene TRBD1, 6 bases. The germline V gene encodes CDR1 SGHVS and CDR2 FQNEAQ. V was clipped by 5 bases and J by 4 bases, with 12 bases between them. There are 14 residues in the CDR3. The CDR3 coding sequence is TGTGCCAGCAGCCCGTGGGACAATAAAAACATTCAGTACTTC. Translated: CASSPWDNKNIQYF.

CDR3 nucleotide sequence: TGTGCCAGCAGTGATGGTGGGTCGGGCTCTGGAAACACCATATATTTT. Translating it yields CASSDGGSGSGNTIYF. The chain recombines TRBV27 with TRBJ1-3; no reliable D call. Germline V gives CDR1 MNHEY, CDR2 SMNVEV (reference sequence). This CDR3 has 16 amino acids. The V gene lost 5 bases and the J gene lost 0 bases, with 14 bases spanning the gap.

This clone was recorded only once. CDR3: CASSQVLSGNTIYF. In DNA, the CDR3 is TGTGCCAGCAGCCAAGTCCTCTCTGGAAACACCATATATTTT. The chain carries TRBV3-1 (or the pseudogene TRBV3-2) and TRBJ1-3; D gene uncertain. Between the trimmed V and J ends, which lost 1 base and 0 bases, there was a span of 4 bases. From germline, CDR1 is LGHDT and CDR2 YNNKEL (reference sequence). This CDR3 comprises 14 residues.

This clone was found once. This chain links TRBV30 with TRBJ2-1; D may be TRBD1 (6 bases). Per the germline V gene, CDR1 is GTSNPN and CDR2 is SVGIG (reference sequence). CDR3 length: 12 residues. V lost 2 bases and J lost 10, with 12 bases in between. CDR3 loop: CAWSTQGYEQFF. Written as DNA, the CDR3 is TGTGCCTGGAGTACACAGGGATACGAGCAGTTCTTC.

The V and J genes are TRBV11-1 and TRBJ2-3; TRBD1 aligns across 7 bases. The CDR3 sequence is 16 residues long. Germline V gene lookup returns CDR1 SGHAT and CDR2 FQDESV (reference sequence). Trimming removed 5 bases from V and 2 bases from J; junction bases left unmatched: 10. This chain's CDR3 is CASSPRTGPLTDTQYF. DNA of the CDR3: TGTGCCAGCAGCCCACGGACAGGTCCACTCACAGATACGCAGTATTTT. Using reference TRBV11-1 and TRBJ2-3 for the parts outside the CDR3, the full variable domain is EAEVAQSPRYKITEKSQAVAFWCDPISGHATLYWYRQILGQGPELLVQFQDESVVDDSQLPKDRFSAERLKGVDSTLKIQPAELGDSAMYLCASSPRTGPLTDTQYFGPGTRLTVL.

This chain uses TRBV6-1 with TRBJ1-5; D is unresolved. Trimming left V 3 bases short and J 1 base short, with 13 bases between. The V gene's germline CDR1 is MNHNS and CDR2 SASEGT. This CDR3 has 16 residues. The CDR3, as DNA: TGTGCCAGCAGTGATTGGAAGCGGGGAAGCAATCAGCCCCAGCATTTT. Translation gives CASSDWKRGSNQPQHF.

The chain links TRBV2 to TRBJ2-3, with TRBD2 matching over 14 bases. CDR3 size: 17 residues. The germline gives CDR1 SNHLY, CDR2 FYNNEI. J lost 4 bases, V lost 7 bases, and 10 bases had no gene match. DNA for the CDR3: TGTGCCAGCACCTGGACTAGCGGGGGGCCGGGGGCAGATACGCAGTATTTT. Translation gives CASTWTSGGPGADTQYF.